The 20 T cell receptor beta chains below all came from one sample that was sequenced in a study of shared clonotypes between healthy human individuals. Sequenced by immunoSEQ multiplex PCR; TCRdb stores in-frame clones only, minus some. Among 1,500,000 or so clones listed, roughly 96% were seen once. Material for sequencing was naive CD4+ T cells sorted from blood. The subset here: CD45RA+ positively selected. The receptors originated from a man between 25 and 39 years old in good health.

This rearrangement joins TRBV5-1 to TRBJ2-5, with unresolved D. Germline CDR1 reads SGHRS; CDR2 reads YFSETQ. The CDR3 sequence is 14 residues long. The V end lost 5 bases, the J end lost 2 bases, and 13 bases lay between the germline ends. The DNA of the CDR3 is TGCGCCAGCAGGTTCCCAGCCCCACAAGAGACCCAGTACTTC. This codes for CASRFPAPQETQYF.

This chain joins TRBV5-1 and TRBJ2-7, with unresolved D. CDR1 is SGHRS and CDR2 is YFSETQ in the germline V gene. V shed 1 base and J shed 5 bases, with 10 bases lying between them. The CDR3 contains 13 residues. Here the CDR3 DNA reads TGCGCCAGCAGCTTGCCTAACTGGAACGAGCAGTACTTC. Protein sequence: CASSLPNWNEQYF.

The genes are TRBV28 and TRBJ1-1; D gene unclear. This CDR3 spans 15 amino acids. Per germline, CDR1 MDHEN and CDR2 SYDVKM. V lost 2 bases and J lost 3, with 13 bases in between. The DNA for the CDR3 is TGTGCCAGCAGTTTAAGTGGAGGGCAGTACACTGAAGCTTTCTTT. This sequence encodes CASSLSGGQYTEAFF.

V gene TRBV4-2 combines with J gene TRBJ2-2, with D unresolved. CDR1 and CDR2 (germline): LGHNA, YNFKEQ. Trimming removed 5 bases from V and 6 bases from J, with 7 bases in between. There are 12 residues in the CDR3. CDR3 sequence (DNA): TGTGCCAGCAGCGGGGTGGCCGGGGAGCTGTTTTTT. As protein: CASSGVAGELFF.

The V and J genes are TRBV5-1 and TRBJ1-2, with D unresolved. The germline CDR1 and CDR2 sequences are SGHRS and YFSETQ. The length of the CDR3 is 15 residues. V dropped 2 bases and J dropped 3 bases, with 14 bases sitting between them. In nucleotides, the CDR3 is TGCGCCAGCAGCTTAAAAGGCCCAAAGGACTATGGCTACACCTTC. Encoded protein: CASSLKGPKDYGYTF.

The gene calls are TRBV28 and TRBJ1-3; the D is unclear. Trimming removed 9 bases from V and 1 base from J, with 7 bases in between. CDR3 length equals 12 residues. Germline CDR1 and CDR2: MDHEN and SYDVKM. This CDR3 is CASRESGNTIYF. The CDR3 DNA follows: TGTGCCAGTAGGGAATCTGGAAACACCATATATTTT. Using reference TRBV28 and TRBJ1-3 for the parts outside the CDR3, the full variable domain is DVKVTQSSRYLVKRTGEKVFLECVQDMDHENMFWYRQDPGLGLRLIYFSYDVKMKEKGDIPEGYSVSREKKERFSLILESASTNQTSMYLCASRESGNTIYFGEGSWLTVV.

The table lists this clone with a count of one. J is TRBJ1-5 and V is TRBV21-1; the tabulated D call, TRBD1, remains unverified against the DNA. TRBV21-1 is given as a pseudogene. This CDR3 has 17 residues. CDR3 nucleotide sequence: TGTGCCAGCAACAAGACAGGAGCGGTGGCGGCCAATCAGCCCCAGCATTTT. Translation: CASNKTGAVAANQPQHF.

CDR3 in amino acids: CASSLGVSDTQYF. The CDR3 region has the DNA TGTGCCAGCAGCTTGGGAGTCTCAGATACGCAGTATTTT. V gene TRBV5-8 combines with J gene TRBJ2-3, with D uncertain. V lost 0 bases and J 4 bases, leaving 6 bases between the germline ends. Germline values: CDR1 SGHTS, CDR2 YDEGEE. This CDR3 has 13 residues. The complete variable domain, with remaining parts taken from reference TRBV5-8 and TRBJ2-3, reads EAGVTQSPTHLIKTRGQQATLRCSPISGHTSVYWYQQALGLGLQFLLWYDEGEERNRGNFPPRFSGRQFPNYSSELNVNALELEDSALYLCASSLGVSDTQYFGPGTRLTVL.

The chain employs TRBV19 and TRBJ1-4; D is perhaps TRBD1 (6 bases). The ends were cut back, 6 bases at V and 6 bases at J, with 17 bases in the middle. The CDR3 has 15 amino acids. From germline, CDR1 is LNHDA and CDR2 SQIVND (reference sequence). The CDR3 protein is CASRTSGVGDEKLFF. The CDR3 nucleotides are TGTGCCAGTAGGACCTCAGGGGTGGGAGATGAAAAACTGTTTTTT.

Concerning this clone itself: The same CDR3 can be traced to other DNA sequences in this sample. This chain uses TRBV5-1 with TRBJ1-2, with D possibly matching TRBD1 (6 bases). CDR1 is SGHRS and CDR2 is YFSETQ in the germline V gene. The length of the CDR3 is 14 residues. The germline V and J ends were trimmed by 0 bases and 2 bases, with 8 bases remaining between them. CDR3 sequence reads: CASSLGDRNYGYTF. The DNA for the CDR3 is TGCGCCAGCAGCTTGGGCGACAGGAACTATGGCTACACCTTC.

The rearrangement uses TRBV11-2 and TRBJ2-3; TRBD2 might be the D (5 bases). Germline V CDR1 and CDR2: SGHAT, FQNNGV. V shed 4 bases and J shed 2 bases, with 13 bases lying between them. This CDR3 is 15 amino acids long. Here the CDR3 reads CASSWKTTSTDTQYF. CDR3 sequence (DNA): TGTGCCAGCAGCTGGAAGACTACCTCCACAGATACGCAGTATTTT. The full variable domain, its missing parts supplied by reference TRBV11-2 and TRBJ2-3, is EAGVAQSPRYKIIEKRQSVAFWCNPISGHATLYWYQQILGQGPKLLIQFQNNGVVDDSQLPKDRFSAERLKGVDSTLKIQPAKLEDSAVYLCASSWKTTSTDTQYFGPGTRLTVL.

The chain links TRBV2 to TRBJ1-1, with D perhaps matching TRBD1 (5 bases). The germline V and J ends were trimmed by 2 bases and 3 bases, with 10 bases remaining between them. This CDR3 comprises 14 residues. From germline, CDR1 is SNHLY and CDR2 FYNNEI. The CDR3 spells CASSEYQGYTEAFF. DNA for the CDR3: TGTGCCAGCAGTGAATATCAGGGCTACACTGAAGCTTTCTTT. Drawing the rest from reference TRBV2 and TRBJ1-1, the complete variable domain is EPEVTQTPSHQVTQMGQEVILRCVPISNHLYFYWYRQILGQKVEFLVSFYNNEISEKSEIFDDQFSVERPDGSNFTLKIRSTKLEDSAMYFCASSEYQGYTEAFFGQGTRLTVV.

The chain joins TRBV18 to TRBJ2-5; a possible D gene is TRBD1 (6 bases). The CDR3 has 15 amino acids. CDR1 and CDR2 (germline): KGHSH, LQKENI. With 3 bases removed from V and 4 bases from J, the gap between germline ends came to 15 bases. The CDR3 spells CASSPLTGQSETQYF. In DNA form, the CDR3 reads TGTGCCAGCTCACCCCTAACAGGACAGTCAGAGACCCAGTACTTC.

The rearrangement links TRBV11-2 to TRBJ1-3; no clear D gene. V was clipped by 1 base and J by 0 bases, with 7 bases between them. The germline V gene has CDR1 SGHAT and CDR2 FQNNGV. The CDR3 sequence is 15 residues long. The DNA of the CDR3 is TGTGCCAGCAGCTTAGGCGGGAGCTCTGGAAACACCATATATTTT. Translating it yields CASSLGGSSGNTIYF.

The J gene is TRBJ1-1, the V gene TRBV7-6, with D possibly matching TRBD1 (5 bases). Germline V gene data show CDR1 as SGHVS and CDR2 as FNYEAQ. Trimming shortened V by 2 bases and J by 5 bases, and 12 bases separated the two germline ends. The length of the CDR3 is 14 residues. The CDR3 sequence is CASSLTEGWTEAFF. The CDR3 DNA is TGTGCCAGCAGCTTAACGGAGGGGTGGACTGAAGCTTTCTTT.

V and J are TRBV19 and TRBJ2-2, with D possibly being TRBD2 (5 bases). Germline V gene lookup returns CDR1 LNHDA and CDR2 SQIVND (reference sequence). The CDR3 totals 15 residues. V dropped 8 bases and J dropped 7 bases, with 20 bases sitting between them. As DNA, the CDR3 is TGTGCCAGTTCGATCCTAACTAGTCCTGTCGGGGAGCTGTTTTTT. Translating gives CASSILTSPVGELFF.

This clone was observed a few times. The V gene is TRBV2, the J gene TRBJ2-7; D possibly corresponds to TRBD2 (6 bases). Germline lookup yields CDR1 SNHLY and CDR2 FYNNEI. Deletions cut 8 bases from V and 1 base from J, with 12 bases between. This CDR3 region has 13 residues. Written as DNA, the CDR3 is TGTGCCAGCTCGGAGGGGACTTCCTACGAGCAGTACTTC. Translating gives CASSEGTSYEQYF.

The genes are TRBV9 and TRBJ1-4; D gene unclear. The V end lost 2 bases, the J end lost 0 bases, and 5 bases lay between the germline ends. The CDR3 consists of 14 residues. Germline-derived CDR1 and CDR2 are SGDLS and YYNGEE. This CDR3 is CASSVEPTNEKLFF. The CDR3 DNA sequence: TGTGCCAGCAGCGTCGAACCAACTAATGAAAAACTGTTTTTT.

As regards this clone: Other DNA sequences in the sample encode the same CDR3. J is TRBJ2-5 and V is TRBV9; D remains unclear. CDR3 length equals 13 residues. The germline V gene encodes CDR1 SGDLS and CDR2 YYNGEE. Trimming took off 0 bases at V and 5 bases at J, with 8 bases between the two ends. CDR3 DNA: TGTGCCAGCAGCGTAGTGGGTAGTGAGACCCAGTACTTC. Its protein product is CASSVVGSETQYF.

The chain recombines TRBV5-4 with TRBJ1-4; 7 bases are shared with TRBD1. The germline gives CDR1 SGHNT, CDR2 YYREEE (reference sequence). The J segment lost 3 bases and the V segment lost 5 bases, leaving 7 bases of the junction unmatched. This CDR3 has 15 residues. The CDR3 DNA reads TGTGCCAGCAGTTCCAACAGGGGATCTAATGAAAAACTGTTTTTT. It translates to CASSSNRGSNEKLFF.